This TCR beta chain came from a study of quantifying T cell responses using KT2 cells. Background on the study: TCR alpha and beta constant-region primers primed reverse transcription of RNA. General study points: The number of KT2 alpha and beta sequences was a linear function of input KT2 cells. Very high KT2 spike-in numbers caused saturation in KT2 sequence detection.

An oligo carrying a UMI was ligated to the cDNA 3' end. First-round PCR used 3 to 4 cycles and beta primers RC1.1 and RC1.2 covering TRBC1 and TRBC2. TCRdb reprocessed the UMI-ligation and nested PCR reads with MiXCR, giving one entry per CDR3 protein. Of just under 50,000 distinct CDR3 sequences listed, about 9.9% are singletons. The CDR3 contains 14 residues. V was shortened by 3 bases and J by 0 bases, with 6 bases between the two germline ends. The sample is PBMC spiked with counted cells of clone KT2. KT2 cells were mixed with fixed PBMC numbers at varying ratios. As concerns this clonotype: Its antigen is still unknown.

The origin of this receptor is a human donor. Sequenced sample: PBMCs spiked with cells of the T cell clone KT2. The chain has TRBV12-3 or TRBV12-4 and TRBJ1-5; D gene uncertain. CDR3 in DNA: TGTGCCAGCAGTTTTGGGAGTAGCAATCAGCCCCAGCATTTT. Residues: CASSFGSSNQPQHF.